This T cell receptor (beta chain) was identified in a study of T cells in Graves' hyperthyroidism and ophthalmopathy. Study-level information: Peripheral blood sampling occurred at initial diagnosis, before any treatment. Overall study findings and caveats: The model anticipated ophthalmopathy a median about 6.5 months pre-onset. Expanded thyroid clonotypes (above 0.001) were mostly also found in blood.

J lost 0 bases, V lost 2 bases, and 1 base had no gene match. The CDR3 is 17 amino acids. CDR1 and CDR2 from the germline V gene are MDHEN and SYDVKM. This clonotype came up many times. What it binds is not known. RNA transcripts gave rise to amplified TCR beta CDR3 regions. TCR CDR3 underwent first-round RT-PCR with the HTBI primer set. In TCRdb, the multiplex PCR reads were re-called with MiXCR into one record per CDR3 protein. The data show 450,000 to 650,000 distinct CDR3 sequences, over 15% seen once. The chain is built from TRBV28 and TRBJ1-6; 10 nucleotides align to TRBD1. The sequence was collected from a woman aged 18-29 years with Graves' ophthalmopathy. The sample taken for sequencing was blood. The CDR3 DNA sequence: TGTGCCAGCAGTTTAAGGACAGGGGGCTCCTATAATTCACCCCTCCACTTT. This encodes CASSLRTGGSYNSPLHF. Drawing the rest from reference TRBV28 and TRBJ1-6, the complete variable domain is DVKVTQSSRYLVKRTGEKVFLECVQDMDHENMFWYRQDPGLGLRLIYFSYDVKMKEKGDIPEGYSVSREKKERFSLILESASTNQTSMYLCASSLRTGGSYNSPLHFGNGTRLTVT.